Below are 28 T cell receptor beta chains sequenced from a single sample in a study of T cell repertoires in cytomegalovirus infection. TCRdb recomputed calls from the reads with MiXCR, one row per CDR3 protein. The sample carries around 71,000 distinct CDR3 sequences, approximately 39% recorded once. Their antigens remain unidentified. The sample was CD8+ T cells from cultured PBMCs, taken from culture after CMV antigen stimulation. The receptor set was obtained from a human donor in good health (CMV status not recorded). Some clones in this sample may be carry-over from other donors' samples.

This clonotype was recorded a few times. CDR3 DNA sequence: TGCAGTGCTAGAGATGCAGGTCTTAATTCACCCCTCCACTTT. Translating gives CSARDAGLNSPLHF. The chain is built from TRBV20-1 and TRBJ1-6; D uncertain. The length of the CDR3 is 14 residues. Germline CDR1 is DFQATT and CDR2 is SNEGSKA (reference sequence). V was cut by 0 bases and J by 6 bases, with 9 bases left in between.

Ten or more counts support this clonotype. The rearrangement joins TRBV7-2 to TRBJ2-3; tentative D call: TRBD1 (6 bases). The length of the CDR3 is 15 residues. The germline V gene encodes CDR1 SGHTA and CDR2 FQGNSA. V was pared by 2 bases and J by 3 bases, with 12 bases between. The CDR3 nucleotides read TGTGCCAGCAGCTTACTACAGGGTTGGACAGATACGCAGTATTTT. It encodes CASSLLQGWTDTQYF.

This chain uses TRBV4-2 with TRBJ1-2; 8 nucleotides align to TRBD1. V shed 4 bases and J 2 bases; nucleotides not matched to a gene: 12. This CDR3 contains 17 residues. CDR1 LGHNA and CDR2 YNFKEQ come from the germline V gene. The CDR3 DNA follows: TGTGCCAGCAGCCTAGCATTGGCGACAGGGGAGAACTATGGCTACACCTTC. It yields the protein CASSLALATGENYGYTF.

This clonotype was found a few times. The chain carries TRBV7-9 and TRBJ1-3; D is possibly TRBD1 (5 bases). Per the germline V gene, CDR1 is SEHNR and CDR2 is FQNEAQ (reference sequence). The CDR3 consists of 17 residues. Trimming removed 6 bases at V and 0 bases at J, with 18 bases between. The CDR3 loop is CASRDRQSYGSGNTIYF. CDR3 nucleotides: TGTGCCAGCAGGGATAGACAGTCGTACGGCTCTGGAAACACCATATATTTT.

This rearrangement joins TRBV2 to TRBJ2-5; TRBD2 aligns across 11 bases. Germline V gene lookup returns CDR1 SNHLY and CDR2 FYNNEI. The CDR3 covers 16 residues. Germline trimming cut 2 bases from V and 2 bases from J; bases unmatched to any gene: 4. The CDR3 is CASSETLAGGQETQYF. Written as DNA, the CDR3 is TGTGCCAGCAGTGAAACCCTAGCGGGGGGTCAAGAGACCCAGTACTTC.

This clonotype was detected a few times. This chain uses TRBV6-1 with TRBJ2-5, with a weak D call TRBD2 (6 bases). In germline, CDR1 is MNHNS, CDR2 SASEGT. Between the trimmed V and J ends, which lost 4 bases and 3 bases, there was a span of 12 bases. The CDR3 is 14 residues long. The CDR3: CASSVEGRKETQYF. The CDR3, as DNA: TGTGCCAGCAGTGTAGAAGGGAGGAAAGAGACCCAGTACTTC.

The chain links TRBV27 to TRBJ2-7; tentatively, D is TRBD2 (5 bases). Per germline, CDR1 MNHEY and CDR2 SMNVEV (reference sequence). CDR3 length: 11 amino acids. V was trimmed by 8 bases and J by 5 bases, leaving 10 bases between them. The CDR3 bases are TGTGCCAGCGGAGGTTCACACGAGCAGTACTTC. Amino acid sequence: CASGGSHEQYF.

This clonotype was seen only a few times. This chain connects TRBV7-2 to TRBJ2-7, with 11 bases identical to TRBD2. The germline gives CDR1 SGHTA, CDR2 FQGNSA. This CDR3 is 16 amino acids long. With 8 bases clipped from V and 4 bases from J, the junction kept 13 bases outside the gene matches. The CDR3: CASSGTSGAFWYEQYF. CDR3 nucleotide sequence: TGTGCCAGCTCCGGGACTAGCGGTGCTTTTTGGTACGAGCAGTACTTC.

This clonotype was observed a handful of times. The chain couples TRBV7-6 to TRBJ2-5; D is undetermined. With 5 bases removed from V and 6 bases from J, the gap between germline ends came to 7 bases. The germline gives CDR1 SGHVS, CDR2 FNYEAQ. The CDR3 has 11 residues. This CDR3 reads CASSPLQTQYF. The CDR3 DNA reads as TGTGCCAGCAGCCCGCTGCAGACCCAGTACTTC.

Concerning this clonotype: The germline gene is not matched at one end of the junction; a read error may be the cause. The gene calls are TRBV10-3 and TRBJ2-6, with a weak D call TRBD1 (5 bases). Germline lookup yields CDR1 ENHRY and CDR2 SYGVKD. The CDR3 runs 17 residues. The DNA for the CDR3 is TGTGCCATGAGTGAGTCGTCGACAGCCTCTGGGGCCAACGTCCTGACTTTC. Translating gives CAMSESSTASGANVLTF.

J is TRBJ2-4 and V is TRBV7-4, with 11 positions matching TRBD1. The CDR3 is made up of 16 amino acids. The germline V gene encodes CDR1 SGHVT and CDR2 SQSDAQ. The V and J ends lost 5 bases and 6 bases, in that order; junction bases with no gene match: 9. The DNA of the CDR3 is TGTGCCAGCAGCATCCGGACAGGGGGCCAGGGAAACATTCAGTACTTC. Amino acids: CASSIRTGGQGNIQYF.

This clonotype has just one count. The chain carries TRBV2 and TRBJ1-1; the D gene is possibly TRBD1 (6 bases). V gave up 4 bases and J gave up 0 bases, with 15 bases separating them. The CDR3 is 16 residues long. Germline assignment: CDR1 SNHLY and CDR2 FYNNEI. This CDR3 reads CASSVSRDKMNTEAFF. The CDR3 DNA is TGTGCCAGCAGTGTAAGTCGGGACAAGATGAACACTGAAGCTTTCTTT.

The chain uses TRBV6-1 and TRBJ1-5, with 8 positions matching TRBD1. Trimming took 5 bases from V and 7 from J; bases not matched to a gene: 10. The CDR3 length is 15 residues. CDR1 is MNHNS, CDR2 SASEGT, per germline. CDR3 in DNA: TGTGCCAGCAGTTATGCGGACAGGGACGGACAGCCCCAGCATTTT. Its translation is CASSYADRDGQPQHF.

This chain connects TRBV5-6 to TRBJ1-1; D is undetermined. V dropped 4 bases and J dropped 3 bases, with 13 bases sitting between them. Germline V gives CDR1 SGHDT, CDR2 YYEEEE. CDR3 size: 14 residues. The CDR3 loop is CASSISGMYTEAFF. CDR3 DNA: TGTGCCAGCAGCATATCGGGGATGTACACTGAAGCTTTCTTT.

This rearrangement joins TRBV5-6 to TRBJ1-1; D ambiguous. V was shortened by 4 bases and J by 0 bases, with 19 bases between the two germline ends. This CDR3 is 17 amino acids long. Germline-derived CDR1 and CDR2 are SGHDT and YYEEEE. The CDR3 nucleotides read TGTGCCAGCAGCCCGACATTTATGGGAGATATGAACACTGAAGCTTTCTTT. This sequence encodes CASSPTFMGDMNTEAFF.

The chain couples TRBV4-1 to TRBJ1-5, with D perhaps TRBD1 (6 bases). V was clipped by 1 base and J by 10 bases, with 14 bases between them. Germline V lookup: CDR1 MGHRA, CDR2 YSYEKL. This CDR3 region has 14 residues. The DNA for the CDR3 is TGCGCCAGCAGCCAAGGCCCTCCGGGACAACCCCAGCATTTT. It is translated as CASSQGPPGQPQHF.

The CDR3 region is CASSFDRVHGELFF. Written as DNA, the CDR3 is TGTGCCAGCAGTTTTGACAGGGTTCACGGGGAGCTGTTTTTT. The chain joins TRBV27 to TRBJ2-2; 7 bases agree with TRBD1. CDR1 is MNHEY and CDR2 is SMNVEV in the germline V gene (reference sequence). This CDR3 is built from 14 residues. The V segment lost 3 bases and the J segment 7 bases; nucleotides outside the gene matches: 5.

This chain joins TRBV7-6 and TRBJ2-7; TRBD2 is a possible D gene (5 bases). V was shortened by 7 bases and J by 4 bases, with 17 bases between the two germline ends. CDR3 size: 14 residues. Per germline, CDR1 SGHVS and CDR2 FNYEAQ. CDR3 protein: CASMDWQRGYEQYF. The CDR3, as DNA: TGTGCCAGCATGGACTGGCAGCGCGGTTACGAGCAGTACTTC.

The V gene is TRBV7-6, the J gene TRBJ2-1; tentative D call: TRBD1 (6 bases). The germline V gene has CDR1 SGHVS and CDR2 FNYEAQ. V was shortened by 1 base and J by 5 bases, with 9 bases between the two germline ends. This CDR3 has 14 amino acids. Here the CDR3 reads CASSLDRVDNEQFF. CDR3 DNA sequence: TGTGCCAGCAGCTTAGACAGGGTCGACAATGAGCAGTTCTTC.

This clonotype has more than one count but fewer than ten. The chain is built from TRBV10-3 and TRBJ2-7, with 8 positions matching TRBD1. CDR3 length equals 16 residues. The germline CDR1 and CDR2 sequences are ENHRY and SYGVKD. V was pared by 2 bases and J by 6 bases, with 12 bases of the junction left unmatched. CDR3 nucleotide sequence: TGTGCCATCAGTGAGCGGGACAGGCCGACCCGGGGCGAGCAGTACTTC. Amino acid sequence: CAISERDRPTRGEQYF.

This clonotype was observed a handful of times. This chain joins TRBV7-2 and TRBJ1-1, with TRBD1 as a possible D gene (6 bases). The V and J ends lost 5 bases and 6 bases respectively, with 19 bases between them. Germline loops: CDR1 SGHTA, CDR2 FQGNSA. The CDR3 extends over 15 amino acids. In DNA, the CDR3 is TGTGCCAGCAGCCCCACCCCCAACGACAGGTCTGAAGCTTTCTTT. Translated, it gives CASSPTPNDRSEAFF.

Only a few counts were recorded for this clonotype. The rearrangement links TRBV19 to TRBJ1-4; the D is unclear. Germline values: CDR1 LNHDA, CDR2 SQIVND (reference sequence). This CDR3 region has 15 residues. V lost 6 bases, J lost 3 bases, and 14 bases lay in between. The CDR3 region is CASRTLPRPNEKLFF. The CDR3 DNA is TGTGCCAGTAGGACACTCCCGCGGCCTAATGAAAAACTGTTTTTT. The whole variable domain, filled in from reference TRBV19 and TRBJ1-4, reads DGGITQSPKYLFRKEGQNVTLSCEQNLNHDAMYWYRQDPGQGLRLIYYSQIVNDFQKGDIAEGYSVSREKKESFPLTVTSAQKNPTAFYLCASRTLPRPNEKLFFGSGTQLSVL.

The chain links TRBV7-6 to TRBJ2-7, with D possibly matching TRBD1 (5 bases). This CDR3 is 11 amino acids long. The V and J ends lost 4 bases and 7 bases respectively, with 8 bases between them. Germline V gives CDR1 SGHVS, CDR2 FNYEAQ. The CDR3 spells CASSSRQEQYF. The CDR3 nucleotides are TGTGCCAGCAGCTCCCGACAGGAGCAGTACTTC.

In this sample, this clonotype turned up a few times. DNA of the CDR3: TGTGCCAGCAGCCCGGGGGGCTCCTACGAGCAGTACTTC. Its protein product is CASSPGGSYEQYF. The V and J genes are TRBV7-6 and TRBJ2-7; 7 positions match TRBD2. The CDR3 contains 13 residues. J gave up 0 bases and V 5 bases, and 1 base lay outside the gene matches. CDR1 SGHVS and CDR2 FNYEAQ come from the germline V gene.

The chain links TRBV4-3 to TRBJ2-7; a weak D match, TRBD1 (5 bases). The V and J ends lost 0 bases and 0 bases respectively, with 12 bases between them. Per the germline V gene, CDR1 is LGHNA and CDR2 is YSLEER. The CDR3 has 16 residues. CDR3 DNA: TGCGCCAGCAGCCAAGATAAGGCAGGGCTCTCCTACGAGCAGTACTTC. It encodes CASSQDKAGLSYEQYF.

V and J are TRBV11-1 and TRBJ2-1; 9 nucleotides line up with TRBD2. V shed 3 bases, J shed 10 bases, and the junction held 10 bases outside the gene matches. The CDR3 length is 15 residues. Per germline, CDR1 SGHAT and CDR2 FQDESV (reference sequence). DNA of the CDR3: TGTGCCAGCAGCTTCGGGCTAGCGGGGACTTGGGAGCAGTTCTTC. It encodes CASSFGLAGTWEQFF.

The table lists this clonotype with many counts. The chain uses TRBV4-2 and TRBJ1-5, with D hard to call. The CDR3 runs 16 residues. The ends were cut back, 1 base at V and 5 bases at J, with 15 bases in the middle. Germline-derived CDR1 and CDR2 are LGHNA and YNFKEQ. CDR3 nucleotides: TGTGCCAGCAGCCAAGTCGGTTGGCAGCCCGATCAGCCCCAGCATTTT. Protein sequence: CASSQVGWQPDQPQHF.

Notes on this clonotype: A read error may account for a junction end that differs from germline. The rearrangement links TRBV2 to TRBJ2-3, with 11 nucleotides matching TRBD2. Germline V gene data show CDR1 as SNHLY and CDR2 as FYNNEI. The CDR3 covers 16 residues. In nucleotides, the CDR3 is TGTACCAGCAGTGACCCAGCTAGCGGGGGGCGAGATACGCAGTATTTT. Its protein product is CTSSDPASGGRDTQYF.